This entry lists 24 T cell receptor beta chains sequenced from one sample in a study of CXCR3-negative and CXCR3-positive naive CD8 T cells. Libraries were UMI-labeled 5' RACE TRB cDNA. Following a re-call of the 5' RACE reads, TCRdb has one entry per CDR3 protein and lacks DNA. This table lists 45,000 to 60,000 distinct CDR3 sequences. Specimen: memory CD8+ T cells from blood. Receptors were obtained from a human donor in good health. Some clones in this sample may be carry-over from other donors' samples.

V is TRBV7-9 and J is TRBJ2-7. Germline V gene sequence: CDR1 SEHNR, CDR2 FQNEAQ (reference sequence). CDR3 size: 13 residues. CDR3 residues: CASSFGSSYEQYF.

CDR3 sequence reads: CASSLEGGVHKQYF. The chain recombines TRBV7-9 with TRBJ2-7. CDR1 SEHNR and CDR2 FQNEAQ come from the germline V gene (reference sequence). This CDR3 has 14 amino acids.

The chain carries TRBV27 and TRBJ2-5; TCRdb's D gene call, TRBD1, goes unchecked for lack of DNA. The CDR3 covers 16 residues. Looked up from germline, CDR1 is MNHEY and CDR2 is SMNVEV (reference sequence). This CDR3 is CASSLLLAGGVETQYF.

V usage is TRBV19 and J usage is TRBJ2-7; absent DNA, TCRdb's TRBD2 call cannot be checked. From germline, CDR1 is LNHDA and CDR2 SQIVND (reference sequence). There are 15 residues in the CDR3. This CDR3 reads CASSAGTSGVYEQYF.

The V gene is TRBV29-1, the J gene TRBJ2-7; TCRdb's D call of TRBD1 is untestable without DNA. The CDR3 runs to 13 residues. Germline values: CDR1 SQVTM, CDR2 ANQGSEA. The CDR3 here is CSAMTGLSYEQYF.

This clonotype is identified as medium-sized from frequency. The chain recombines TRBV7-9 with TRBJ1-1. The V gene's germline CDR1 is SEHNR and CDR2 FQNEAQ (reference sequence). The length of the CDR3 is 14 residues. This CDR3 reads CASSASSLNTEAFF.

The CDR3 spells CASTPVWGAGELFF. The V call is TRBV6-5, the J call TRBJ2-2; there is no DNA to check the TCRdb D call of TRBD1. The CDR3 sequence is 14 residues long. Germline assignment: CDR1 MNHEY and CDR2 SVGAGI.

The chain carries TRBV4-1 and TRBJ1-1. The CDR3 contains 13 residues. Germline CDR1 is MGHRA and CDR2 is YSYEKL. The CDR3 loop reads CASSHPDDTVAFF.

The chain recombines TRBV28 with TRBJ2-7; lacking DNA, the TRBD1 call made by TCRdb goes unchecked. This CDR3 contains 14 residues. CDR1 is MDHEN, CDR2 SYDVKM, per germline. The CDR3 sequence is CASSRNRVPYEQYF.

The chain couples TRBV20-1 to TRBJ2-1; TCRdb's D gene call, TRBD2, goes unchecked for lack of DNA. Germline V gene data show CDR1 as DFQATT and CDR2 as SNEGSKA (reference sequence). The length of the CDR3 is 15 residues. The CDR3 loop is CSARVMAHSYNEQFF.

CDR3 loop: CASSLTTYEQYF. The chain joins TRBV28 to TRBJ2-7. The CDR3 runs 12 residues. From germline, CDR1 is MDHEN and CDR2 SYDVKM.

V is TRBV21-1 and J is TRBJ2-7; TCRdb returns TRBD1, unconfirmable since there is no DNA. TRBV21-1 is a pseudogene locus. CDR3 size: 17 residues. This CDR3 reads CASSTPSGTGFFHEQYF.

V is TRBV20-1 and J is TRBJ1-1. The CDR3 runs 14 residues. Germline V gene sequence: CDR1 DFQATT, CDR2 SNEGSKA (reference sequence). The CDR3 sequence is CSAGDGLMNTEAFF.

The chain links TRBV7-9 to TRBJ2-1; the D gene TCRdb calls, TRBD1, cannot be checked with no DNA. This CDR3 region has 16 residues. Germline V gene sequence: CDR1 SEHNR, CDR2 FQNEAQ (reference sequence). The CDR3 sequence is CASSLQGALSYNEQFF.

The chain uses TRBV6-1 and TRBJ2-1; TCRdb reports TRBD1, a call that lacks DNA to check it against. This CDR3 region has 16 residues. Germline V gene data show CDR1 as MNHNS and CDR2 as SASEGT. The CDR3 here is CASRDSSGTDVNEQFF.

The CDR3 is CASSSSDSSEAFF. The gene calls are TRBV7-3 and TRBJ1-1; TCRdb's D call of TRBD1 is untestable without DNA. The CDR3 is 13 amino acids. The germline V gene encodes CDR1 SGHTA and CDR2 FQGTGA.

The chain couples TRBV6-5 to TRBJ2-5; without DNA, the TCRdb call of TRBD2 cannot be checked. The germline gives CDR1 MNHEY, CDR2 SVGAGI. The CDR3 consists of 14 residues. The CDR3 sequence is CASSPGLAGETQYF.

V is TRBV6-5 and J is TRBJ1-3; the D call of TRBD1 rests on TCRdb alone, since no DNA is present to check it. The germline CDR1 and CDR2 sequences are MNHEY and SVGAGI. This CDR3 region has 14 residues. CDR3 amino acids: CASCPQGPGNTIYF.

CDR3: CASSLGTGNYEQYF. V gene TRBV5-1 combines with J gene TRBJ2-7; TCRdb's assignment of TRBD1 cannot be checked, as there is no DNA. This CDR3 region has 14 residues. Per the germline V gene, CDR1 is SGHRS and CDR2 is YFSETQ.

V usage is TRBV29-1 and J usage is TRBJ2-5; TCRdb designates TRBD1, a call that cannot be tested without DNA. The CDR3 length is 15 residues. CDR1 SQVTM and CDR2 ANQGSEA come from the germline V gene. CDR3 amino acids: CSVEALQGTQETQYF.

The chain carries TRBV6-6 and TRBJ2-7; checking the TCRdb D call of TRBD1 is not possible without DNA. There are 13 residues in the CDR3. The germline V gene encodes CDR1 MNHNY and CDR2 SVGAGI (reference sequence). The chain's CDR3 is CASSFHPDYEQYF.

The chain recombines TRBV4-2 with TRBJ2-3; TCRdb designates TRBD2, a call that cannot be tested without DNA. Germline V lookup: CDR1 LGHNA, CDR2 YNFKEQ. The CDR3 sequence is 17 residues long. The CDR3 is CASSPGQRDPSTDTQYF.

The chain has TRBV2 and TRBJ2-2; the TCRdb D gene call, TRBD2, has no DNA to confirm it. Germline lookup yields CDR1 SNHLY and CDR2 FYNNEI. The length of the CDR3 is 17 residues. CDR3 region: CASLREELAGETGELFF.

The chain joins TRBV20-1 to TRBJ1-1; without DNA, the TCRdb call of TRBD1 cannot be checked. The CDR3 runs 15 residues. Germline V gives CDR1 DFQATT, CDR2 SNEGSKA (reference sequence). This CDR3 is CSASRYRGLNTEAFF.